This TCR beta chain derives from a study of breast tumors, draining lymph nodes, adjacent tissues. Germline lookup yields CDR1 SEHNR and CDR2 FQNEAQ (reference sequence). The V and J ends lost 5 bases and 3 bases respectively, with 10 bases between them. The CDR3 totals 14 residues. Remarks on this clonotype: The antigen remains undetermined.

TCRdb re-called the multiplex PCR reads with MiXCR, one entry per CDR3 protein. This repertoire shows roughly 13,000 distinct CDR3 sequences, roughly 50% found once; its top ten account for 25% to 30%. Overall study findings and caveats: Tumor repertoires ranked between lymph nodes and nontumor tissue in diversity, with V and J gene preferences. The data were judged consistent with most tumor T cells coming from lymph node and expanding in tumor. Tumor T cell lymph node origin was a supported hypothesis, not proven.

The sequencing sample was made of tumor-adjacent breast tissue. This receptor was taken from a female donor with breast cancer. Some clones in this sample may be carry-over from other donors' samples. The J gene is TRBJ1-4, the V gene TRBV7-9; D not certain. CDR3 nucleotide sequence: TGTGCCAGCAGCCCGACTGTGTCTAATGAAAAACTGTTTTTT. Translating it yields CASSPTVSNEKLFF.